This is a list of T cell receptor beta chains from one sample in a study of CD8+CD57+ T cells in acquired aplastic anemia. Via MiXCR, TCRdb re-called the reads, giving one row per CDR3 protein. The data show 260,000 or so distinct CDR3 sequences, 82% seen once. The sequenced sample was sorted CD4+, CD8+, or CD8+CD57+ T cells (not recorded which) from PBMCs. Receptor source: a human donor with aplastic anemia. The CDR3 runs from the conserved cysteine through the conserved F or W. D genes are given only for firm matches. The size entry is marked missing in some rows and otherwise reads once, few, many or a size class.

cdr3_nt cdr3_aa v_call clone_size j_call d_call cdr3_length
TGTGCCAGCAGCTTCGGGACAGTCCCCTCTGGGGCCAACGTCCTGACTTTC CASSFGTVPSGANVLTF TRBV5-5 NA TRBJ2-6 TRBD1 17
TGCGCCAGCAGGGAAGAGGGAAAGGTGGATGAGCAGTTT CASREEGKVDEQF TRBV7-9 NA TRBJ2-3 NA 13
TGTGCCAGCAGTGGGGGACTAGCGAACACAGATACGCAGTATTTT CASSGGLANTDTQYF TRBV6-4 NA TRBJ2-3 TRBD2 15
TGTGCCAGCAGCTTTACTAGCGGCCCCGACTCACCCCTCCACTTT CASSFTSGPDSPLHF TRBV5-4 NA TRBJ1-6 NA 15
TGTGCCAGTAGTATAATAGGTGAGGGCGGTAATCAGCCCCAGCATTTT CASSIIGEGGNQPQHF TRBV19 NA TRBJ1-5 NA 16
TGTGCCAGCAGTTTCGCAATCCCAGGTTCACCCCTCCACTTT CASSFAIPGSPLHF TRBV12-3/TRBV12-4 NA TRBJ1-6 NA 14
TGTGCCAGCAGCGTAGGGTCAGATACGAAGGAGTTTGAGTACTTC CASSVGSDTKEFEYF TRBV9 NA TRBJ2-5 NA 15
TGTGCCAGCAGCCCTCGCCGAAGCGGGGGGAGCGATGAGCAGTTCTTC CASSPRRSGGSDEQFF TRBV5-4 NA TRBJ2-1 TRBD2 16
TGTGCCAGTAGTGAAATCCGGTTGTATGGCTACACCTTC CASSEIRLYGYTF TRBV19 NA TRBJ1-2 NA 13
TGTGCCAGCAGTGGCAGGGGGCTGTCCTACAATGAGCAGTTCTTC CASSGRGLSYNEQFF TRBV25-1 NA TRBJ2-1 TRBD1 15
TGTGCCAGCACCCGGACCTCAGCCTACAATGAGCAGTTCTTC CASTRTSAYNEQFF TRBV2 NA TRBJ2-1 NA 14
TGTGCCAGCAGCCCTTACCGGGACATGGGGTCACCCCTCCACTTT CASSPYRDMGSPLHF TRBV27 many TRBJ1-6 NA 15
TGTGCCAGCGGAGTAGCTGGGAACATCCATACGCTCTATTTT CASGVAGNIHTLYF TRBV9 NA TRBJ2-3 NA 14
TGTGCCAGCAGCCTAGAGGGAACAGGGGGAGAGACCCAGTACTTC CASSLEGTGGETQYF TRBV11-3 once TRBJ2-5 TRBD1 15
TGTGCCAGTAGTATAGCTTGCGAGGCTTACGGTGAGCTGTTCTTT CASSIACEAYGELFF TRBV19 NA TRBJ2-1 NA 15
TGTGCCAGCAGCGGTCGACCAGCGGCCTTCACCGGTGAGCTGTTTTTT CASSGRPAAFTGELFF TRBV7-2 NA TRBJ2-2 NA 16
TGTGCCATCAGATCGGGGGTTATGGACACTGAAGCTTTCTTT CAIRSGVMDTEAFF TRBV10-3 NA TRBJ1-1 NA 14
TGTGCCAGCAGCTTAGCTGGGACCTGGGGCACTGAAGCTTTCTTT CASSLAGTWGTEAFF TRBV7-9 once TRBJ1-1 NA 15
TGTGCCAGCATCCTATTGGGGAACACTGAAGCTTTCTTT CASILLGNTEAFF TRBV6-6 many TRBJ1-1 NA 13
TGTGCCAGCAGCTTCACAGGGGGCTCGGTCTATGGCTACACCTTC CASSFTGGSVYGYTF TRBV11-3 once TRBJ1-2 TRBD1 15
TGTGCCAGCAGCGGCGGAGAGGGGGTACTGGACAACCAGTACTTC CASSGGEGVLDNQYF TRBV2 NA TRBJ2-5 NA 15
NA CASSQTSVYFCAVKRESDEQFF TRBV13 NA TRBJ2-1 NA 22
TGTGCCAGCAGCTCACGGGACAGGGGCTCGGACGATGAGTACTTC CASSSRDRGSDDEYF TRBV9 NA TRBJ2-7 TRBD1 15